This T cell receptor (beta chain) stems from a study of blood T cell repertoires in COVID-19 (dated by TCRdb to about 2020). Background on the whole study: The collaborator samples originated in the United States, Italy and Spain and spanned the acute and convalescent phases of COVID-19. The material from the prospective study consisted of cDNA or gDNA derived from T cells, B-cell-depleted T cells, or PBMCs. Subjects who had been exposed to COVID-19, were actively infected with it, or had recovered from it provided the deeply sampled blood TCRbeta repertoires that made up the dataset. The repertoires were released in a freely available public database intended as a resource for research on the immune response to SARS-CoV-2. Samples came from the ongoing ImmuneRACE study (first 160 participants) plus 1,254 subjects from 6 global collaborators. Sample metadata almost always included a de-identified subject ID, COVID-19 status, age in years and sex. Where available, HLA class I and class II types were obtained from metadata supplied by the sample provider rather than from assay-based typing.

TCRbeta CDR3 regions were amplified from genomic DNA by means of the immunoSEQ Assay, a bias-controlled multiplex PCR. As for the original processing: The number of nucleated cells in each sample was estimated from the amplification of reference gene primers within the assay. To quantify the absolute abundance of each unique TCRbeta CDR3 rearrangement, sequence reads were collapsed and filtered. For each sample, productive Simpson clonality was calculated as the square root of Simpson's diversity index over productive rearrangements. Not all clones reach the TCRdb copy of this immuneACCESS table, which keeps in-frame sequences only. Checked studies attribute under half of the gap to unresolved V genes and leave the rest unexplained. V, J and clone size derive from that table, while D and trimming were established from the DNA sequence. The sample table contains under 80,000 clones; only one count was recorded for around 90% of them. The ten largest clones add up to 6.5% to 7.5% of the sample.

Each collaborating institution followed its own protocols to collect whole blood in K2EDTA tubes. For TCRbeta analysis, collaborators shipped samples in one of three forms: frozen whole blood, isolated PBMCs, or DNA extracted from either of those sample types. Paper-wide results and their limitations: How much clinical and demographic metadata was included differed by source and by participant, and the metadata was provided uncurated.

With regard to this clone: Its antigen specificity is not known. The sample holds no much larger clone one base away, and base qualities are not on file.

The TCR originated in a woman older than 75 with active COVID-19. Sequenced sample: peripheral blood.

The CDR3 corresponds to CASSNDRGPLLAFNSPLHF. The base sequence is TGTGCCAGCAGTAACGACAGGGGGCCACTACTCGCATTTAATTCACCCCTCCACTTT. This receptor chain uses TRBV28 and TRBJ1-6; a stretch of 10 junction bases matches TRBD1. From its cysteine to its phenylalanine, the CDR3 spans 19 amino acids. Here the CDR3 DNA is all that survives: 57 bases in frame from base 1. After removal of 5 bases from V and 6 bases from J, the junction retains 16 bases not matched to a gene. The germline V gene sets CDR1 to MDHEN and CDR2 to SYDVKM. With the rest looked up from the reference TRBV28 and TRBJ1-6 genes rather than sequenced, the full variable domain is DVKVTQSSRYLVKRTGEKVFLECVQDMDHENMFWYRQDPGLGLRLIYFSYDVKMKEKGDIPEGYSVSREKKERFSLILESASTNQTSMYLCASSNDRGPLLAFNSPLHFGNGTRLTVT.